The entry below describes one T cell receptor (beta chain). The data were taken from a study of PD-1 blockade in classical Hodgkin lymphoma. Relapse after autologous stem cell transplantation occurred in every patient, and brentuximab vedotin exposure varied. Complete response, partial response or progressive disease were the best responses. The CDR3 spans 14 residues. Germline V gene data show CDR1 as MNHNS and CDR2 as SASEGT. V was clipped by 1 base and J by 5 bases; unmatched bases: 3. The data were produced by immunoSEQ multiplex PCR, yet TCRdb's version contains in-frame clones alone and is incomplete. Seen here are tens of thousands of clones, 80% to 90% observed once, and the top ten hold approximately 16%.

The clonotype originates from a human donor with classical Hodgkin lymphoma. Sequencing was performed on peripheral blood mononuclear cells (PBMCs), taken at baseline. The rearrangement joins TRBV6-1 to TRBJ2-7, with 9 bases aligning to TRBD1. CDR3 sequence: CASSEGGQGHEQYF. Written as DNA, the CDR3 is TGTGCCAGCAGTGAAGGGGGACAGGGCCACGAGCAGTACTTC.